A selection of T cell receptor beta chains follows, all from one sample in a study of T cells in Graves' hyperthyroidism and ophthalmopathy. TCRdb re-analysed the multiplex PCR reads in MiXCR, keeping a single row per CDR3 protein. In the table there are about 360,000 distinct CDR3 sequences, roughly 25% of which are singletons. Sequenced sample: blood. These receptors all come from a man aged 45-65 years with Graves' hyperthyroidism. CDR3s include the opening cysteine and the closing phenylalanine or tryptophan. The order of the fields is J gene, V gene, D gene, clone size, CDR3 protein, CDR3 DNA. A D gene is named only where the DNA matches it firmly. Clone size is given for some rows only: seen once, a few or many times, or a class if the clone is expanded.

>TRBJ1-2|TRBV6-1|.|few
CASTPRQSYNYGYTF
TGTGCCAGCACCCCGCGTCAGTCTTACAACTATGGCTACACCTTC
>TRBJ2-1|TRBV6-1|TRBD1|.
CASSRRGQRYNEQFF
TGTGCCAGCAGTCGTCGGGGACAGCGATACAATGAGCAGTTCTTC
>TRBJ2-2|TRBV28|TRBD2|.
CASSPTGGGTGELFF
TGTGCCAGCAGTCCAACGGGAGGTGGGACCGGGGAGCTGTTTTTT
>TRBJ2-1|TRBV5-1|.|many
CASSPLASYNEQFF
TGCGCCAGCAGCCCCCTAGCGTCCTACAATGAGCAGTTCTTC
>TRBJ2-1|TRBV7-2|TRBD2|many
CASSKKSPREASSYNEQFF
TGTGCCAGCAGCAAAAAGTCCCCGCGGGAGGCAAGCTCCTACAATGAGCAGTTCTTC
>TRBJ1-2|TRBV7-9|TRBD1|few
CASSSFLGTGVDYGYTF
TGTGCCAGCAGCTCATTTCTCGGGACAGGGGTAGACTATGGCTACACCTTC
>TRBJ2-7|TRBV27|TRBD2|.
CASSDGLAGIYEQYF
TGTGCCAGCAGTGACGGACTAGCGGGAATTTACGAGCAGTACTTC
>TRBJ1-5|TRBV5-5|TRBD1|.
CASSSRGRGQPQHF
TGTGCCAGCAGCTCCAGGGGGCGCGGTCAGCCCCAGCATTTT
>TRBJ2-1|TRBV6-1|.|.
CASRKGGVYNEQFF
TGTGCCAGTCGTAAAGGGGGGGTATACAATGAGCAGTTCTTC
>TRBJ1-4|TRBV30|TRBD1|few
CAWSRPGQGQGEKLFF
TGTGCCTGGAGTCGTCCGGGACAGGGTCAAGGGGAAAAACTGTTTTTT
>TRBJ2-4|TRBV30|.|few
CAWSGVLAKNIQYF
TGTGCCTGGAGTGGAGTGTTAGCCAAAAACATTCAGTACTTC
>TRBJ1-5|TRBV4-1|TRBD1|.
CASSQTGTGISQPQHF
TGTGCCAGCAGCCAAACCGGGACAGGGATTTCGCAGCCCCAGCATTTT
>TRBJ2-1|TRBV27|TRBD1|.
CASSDLGTGTDNEQFF
TGTGCCAGCAGTGACCTCGGGACAGGGACCGACAATGAGCAGTTCTTC
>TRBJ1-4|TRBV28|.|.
CTSSLDGNEKLFF
TGTACCAGCAGCTTGGATGGTAATGAAAAACTGTTTTTT
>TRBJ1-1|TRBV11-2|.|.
CASSLPGGPEAFF
TGTGCCAGCAGCTTGCCTGGGGGGCCTGAAGCTTTCTTT
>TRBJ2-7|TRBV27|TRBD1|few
CASSERQGTDPYEQYF
TGTGCCAGCAGTGAAAGACAGGGGACCGATCCCTACGAGCAGTACTTC
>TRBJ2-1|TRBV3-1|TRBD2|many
CASSQLRTSYNEQFF
TGTGCCAGCAGCCAGTTAAGGACTAGTTACAATGAGCAGTTCTTC
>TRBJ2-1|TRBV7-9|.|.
CASSLSRAIGLDEQFF
TGTGCCAGCAGCCTGTCCCGGGCTATAGGGTTGGATGAGCAGTTCTTC
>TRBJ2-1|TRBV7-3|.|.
CASSRDRAGEQFF
TGTGCCAGCAGCCGAGACAGGGCGGGGGAGCAGTTCTTC
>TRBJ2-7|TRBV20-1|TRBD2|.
CSAIVGSGSRTGEQYF
TGCAGTGCTATAGTCGGTAGCGGGAGTCGGACGGGCGAGCAGTACTTC
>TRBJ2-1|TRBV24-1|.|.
CATSDLGVNNEQFF
TGTGCCACCAGTGATTTGGGCGTAAACAATGAGCAGTTCTTC
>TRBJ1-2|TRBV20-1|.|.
CSARMGGGANGYTF
TGCAGTGCTAGGATGGGGGGGGGCGCGAATGGCTACACCTTC
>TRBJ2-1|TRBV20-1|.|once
CSATPTRQLYEQFF
TGCAGTGCTACCCCCACCCGACAACTCTACGAGCAGTTCTTC
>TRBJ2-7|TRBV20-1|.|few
CSARRGSHEQYF
TGCAGTGCTAGACGGGGTTCCCACGAGCAGTACTTC
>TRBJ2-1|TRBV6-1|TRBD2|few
CASSERPGTSGSGDEQFF
TGTGCCAGCAGTGAACGCCCAGGGACTAGCGGGAGCGGGGATGAGCAGTTCTTC
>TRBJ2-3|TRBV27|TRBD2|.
CASSSRLAEYSDTQYF
TGTGCCAGCAGTTCCAGACTAGCGGAATACTCAGATACGCAGTATTTT
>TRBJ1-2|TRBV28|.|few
CASSFRLGGYTF
TGTGCCAGCAGTTTCCGTCTCGGTGGCTACACCTTC
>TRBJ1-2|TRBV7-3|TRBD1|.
CASSPSDREVYGYTF
TGTGCCAGCAGCCCTTCTGACAGGGAGGTCTATGGCTACACCTTC
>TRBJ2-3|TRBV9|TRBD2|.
CASSVSGGTFGDTQYF
TGTGCCAGCAGCGTATCGGGAGGGACCTTTGGCGATACGCAGTATTTT
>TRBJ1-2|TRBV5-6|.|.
CASSILNYGYTF
TGTGCCAGCAGCATACTAAACTATGGCTACACCTTC
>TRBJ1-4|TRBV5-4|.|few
CASRTQGPNEKLFF
TGTGCCAGCAGGACGCAGGGGCCCAATGAAAAACTGTTTTTT
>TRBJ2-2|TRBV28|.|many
CASTQTGELFF
TGTGCCAGCACCCAAACCGGGGAGCTGTTTTTT
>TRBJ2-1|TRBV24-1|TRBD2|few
CATKTSGTGEQFF
TGTGCCACCAAGACTAGCGGGACGGGTGAGCAGTTCTTC
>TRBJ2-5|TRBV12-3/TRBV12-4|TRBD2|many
CASSGLAGGLQETQYF
TGTGCCAGCAGCGGACTAGCGGGAGGTCTCCAAGAGACCCAGTACTTC
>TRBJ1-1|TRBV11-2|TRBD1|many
CASSRGTGEEAFF
TGTGCCAGCAGCCGCGGGACAGGTGAGGAAGCTTTCTTT
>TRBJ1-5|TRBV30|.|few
CAWSPEGPPRHF
TGTGCCTGGAGCCCGGAGGGTCCCCCCAGGCATTTT
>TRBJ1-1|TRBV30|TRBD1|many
CAWTYPRTGRTAEAFF
TGTGCCTGGACGTACCCTCGGACAGGGAGGACTGCCGAAGCTTTCTTT
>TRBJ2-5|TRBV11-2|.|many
CASSLELPGGLETQYF
TGTGCCAGCAGCTTAGAGTTGCCAGGGGGACTGGAGACCCAGTACTTC
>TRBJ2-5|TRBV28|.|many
CASSLSSRTTQYF
TGTGCCAGCAGTTTATCTAGCAGGACAACCCAGTACTTC
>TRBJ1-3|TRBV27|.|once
CASSSWRGNTIYF
TGTGCCAGCAGTTCGTGGCGTGGAAACACCATATATTTT
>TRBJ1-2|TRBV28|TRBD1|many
CASSPLTGGIGYTF
TGTGCCAGCAGCCCCCTCACAGGGGGCATTGGCTACACCTTC
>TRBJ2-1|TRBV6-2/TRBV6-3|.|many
CASKFYNEQFF
TGTGCCAGCAAATTCTACAATGAGCAGTTCTTC
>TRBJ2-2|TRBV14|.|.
CASSQDWNTGELFF
TGTGCCAGCAGCCAAGACTGGAACACCGGGGAGCTGTTTTTT
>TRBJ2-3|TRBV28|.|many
CASSLGATRITDTQYF
TGTGCCAGCAGTTTGGGGGCCACAAGAATCACAGATACGCAGTATTTT
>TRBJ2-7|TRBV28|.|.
CASGRRNYEQYF
TGTGCCAGCGGTCGTAGAAACTACGAGCAGTACTTC
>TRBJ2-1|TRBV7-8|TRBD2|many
CASSPGLAGGEQFF
TGTGCCAGCAGCCCGGGACTAGCGGGAGGTGAGCAGTTCTTC
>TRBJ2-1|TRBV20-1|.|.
CSARPGLAYNEQFF
TGCAGTGCTAGACCAGGACTGGCCTACAATGAGCAGTTCTTC
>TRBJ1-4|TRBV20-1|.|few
CSWAKEEKLFF
TGCAGTTGGGCGAAGGAGGAAAAACTGTTTTTT
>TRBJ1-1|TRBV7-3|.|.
CASSLIGADSEAFF
TGTGCCAGCAGCTTAATCGGGGCCGACAGTGAAGCTTTCTTT
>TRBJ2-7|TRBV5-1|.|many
CASTTGTWTDLYEQYF
TGCGCCAGCACCACCGGAACTTGGACAGATCTCTACGAGCAGTACTTC
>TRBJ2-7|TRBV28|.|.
CASSLCPGSYEQYF
TGTGCCAGCAGTTTATGCCCAGGCTCCTACGAGCAGTACTTC
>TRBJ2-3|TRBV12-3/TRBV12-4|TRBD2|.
CASRETSAHFPSTDTQYF
TGTGCCAGCAGGGAAACTAGCGCGCACTTTCCTAGCACAGATACGCAGTATTTT
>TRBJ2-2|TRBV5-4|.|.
CASSFVPAGTGELFF
TGTGCCAGCAGCTTCGTACCTGCGGGCACCGGGGAGCTGTTTTTT
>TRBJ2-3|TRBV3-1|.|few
CASSQDPRDTQYF
TGTGCCAGCAGCCAGGATCCCCGAGATACGCAGTATTTT
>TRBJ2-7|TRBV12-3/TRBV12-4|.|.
CASSLVPKQYEQYF
TGTGCCAGCAGTTTAGTTCCGAAGCAATACGAGCAGTACTTC
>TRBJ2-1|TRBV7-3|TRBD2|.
CASRGRGSSGRAHNVEQFF
TGTGCCAGCCGGGGCCGGGGGTCTAGCGGGAGGGCCCACAATGTTGAGCAGTTCTTC
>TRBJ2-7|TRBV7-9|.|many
CASSSQGGGNYEQYF
TGTGCCAGCAGCTCACAGGGCGGCGGGAACTACGAGCAGTACTTC